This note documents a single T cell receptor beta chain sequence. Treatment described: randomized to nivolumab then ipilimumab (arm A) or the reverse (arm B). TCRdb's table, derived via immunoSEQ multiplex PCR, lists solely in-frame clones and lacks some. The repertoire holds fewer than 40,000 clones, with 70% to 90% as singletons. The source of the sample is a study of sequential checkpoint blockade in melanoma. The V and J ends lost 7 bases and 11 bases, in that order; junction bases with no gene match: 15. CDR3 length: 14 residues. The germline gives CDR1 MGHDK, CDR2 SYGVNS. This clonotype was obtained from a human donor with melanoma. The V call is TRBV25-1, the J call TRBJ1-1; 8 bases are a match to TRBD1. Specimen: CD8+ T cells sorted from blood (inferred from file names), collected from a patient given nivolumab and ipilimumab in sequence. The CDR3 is CASNGDRFGVGAFF. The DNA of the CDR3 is TGTGCCAGCAACGGGGACAGGTTTGGGGTCGGTGCTTTCTTT.